This T cell receptor beta chain was found in a study of blood T cells in healthy people across ages. Overall study results and limits: Higher naive T cell percentage went strongly together with higher TCR beta diversity.

The authors ran a second PCR of about 7 to 11 cycles using a sample-barcoded 5' primer and a J-beta primer mix. One entry per CDR3 protein results from TCRdb running MiXCR on the 5' RACE reads. The sample includes 1.5 million to 2 million distinct CDR3 sequences, around 50% of them seen just once. On this clonotype itself: Its antigen is not identified.

The sequenced sample was blood. This receptor was identified in a woman aged 40-49 years in good health.

CDR3 nucleotide sequence: TGTGCCAGCGCCCCGGTGCGAGTCGACCAAGAGACCCAGTACTTC. Protein sequence: CASAPVRVDQETQYF. V gene TRBV27 combines with J gene TRBJ2-5; D not resolved. CDR3 size: 15 residues. The germline gives CDR1 MNHEY, CDR2 SMNVEV (reference sequence). The V end lost 8 bases, the J end lost 0 bases, and 16 bases lay between the germline ends.